The rows below give T cell receptor beta chains drawn from one sample of a study of blood T cells in healthy people across ages. Each CDR3 protein is one row after TCRdb ran MiXCR on the 5' RACE reads. The sample includes under 800,000 distinct CDR3 sequences, 20% to 25% of them seen just once. Sequenced sample: blood. Receptors were obtained from a man aged 65 to 79 in good health. The CDR3 runs from the conserved cysteine through the conserved F or W. Fields, in order: CDR3 protein, V gene, D gene. The D gene is left open where the match is weak.

CDR3 protein: CASSSPAVYNEQFF
V gene: TRBV27
D gene: -

CDR3 protein: CASSGQGNGYEQYF
V gene: TRBV6-5
D gene: TRBD1

CDR3 protein: CASSQGTETQYF
V gene: TRBV3-1
D gene: -

CDR3 protein: CASSGKGAGRTGELFF
V gene: TRBV6-1
D gene: TRBD1

CDR3 protein: CASSPIKNIQYF
V gene: TRBV6-6
D gene: -

CDR3 protein: CSARVVEGSGNTIYF
V gene: TRBV20-1
D gene: -

CDR3 protein: CASRDRDRGQETQYF
V gene: TRBV28
D gene: TRBD1

CDR3 protein: CSAPPSGSIYEQYF
V gene: TRBV20-1
D gene: TRBD2

CDR3 protein: CASSFDIHEKLFF
V gene: TRBV6-5
D gene: -

CDR3 protein: CASSEGLAGGLDTQHF
V gene: TRBV10-2
D gene: -

CDR3 protein: CASSIDRGNIQYF
V gene: TRBV19
D gene: TRBD1

CDR3 protein: CARGQTMNTEAFF
V gene: TRBV2
D gene: TRBD1

CDR3 protein: CASSQGVGDTQYF
V gene: TRBV4-1
D gene: -

CDR3 protein: CTYTGTSGTETQYF
V gene: TRBV29-1
D gene: TRBD2

CDR3 protein: CSVEVTGHHYEQYF
V gene: TRBV29-1
D gene: -

CDR3 protein: CASTLGQGLDTEAFF
V gene: TRBV5-1
D gene: -

CDR3 protein: CASSMTSDKNIQYF
V gene: TRBV6-6
D gene: TRBD2

CDR3 protein: CATSDPGTGSEKLFF
V gene: TRBV24-1
D gene: TRBD1

CDR3 protein: CATRGSKNIQYF
V gene: TRBV6-5
D gene: -

CDR3 protein: CASSEGSLAKNIQYF
V gene: TRBV13
D gene: -

CDR3 protein: CASSHRLAGDGETQYF
V gene: TRBV14
D gene: TRBD2

CDR3 protein: CASSQDRDRYTDTQYF
V gene: TRBV3-1
D gene: TRBD1

CDR3 protein: CASSQVGQTTDTQYF
V gene: TRBV14
D gene: -

CDR3 protein: CSARDGALYNEQFF
V gene: TRBV20-1
D gene: -

CDR3 protein: CSAGQGAGEKLFF
V gene: TRBV29-1
D gene: TRBD1

CDR3 protein: CASKNGTPSYNEQFF
V gene: TRBV5-1
D gene: -

CDR3 protein: CASSLLAGAGSKYNEQFF
V gene: TRBV7-2
D gene: TRBD2

CDR3 protein: CASSEARGRNF
V gene: TRBV2
D gene: -

CDR3 protein: CATSARTSFREQYF
V gene: TRBV15
D gene: TRBD2

CDR3 protein: CASSLRGTYNEQFF
V gene: TRBV7-3
D gene: -

CDR3 protein: CASSRDFSGGELFF
V gene: TRBV2
D gene: -

CDR3 protein: CASSSTLSGRGKETQYF
V gene: TRBV5-1
D gene: TRBD2

CDR3 protein: CASSPAKSSYEQYF
V gene: TRBV18
D gene: -

CDR3 protein: CASSPMGGNEQFF
V gene: TRBV5-1
D gene: -

CDR3 protein: CASSSGNQPQHF
V gene: TRBV6-2/TRBV6-3
D gene: -

CDR3 protein: CSAMGDHEQYF
V gene: TRBV20-1
D gene: -

CDR3 protein: CASTLTGGVNQPQHF
V gene: TRBV12-3/TRBV12-4
D gene: TRBD1

CDR3 protein: CASSSVAQETQYF
V gene: TRBV11-2
D gene: -

CDR3 protein: CASSPERREKLFF
V gene: TRBV18
D gene: -

CDR3 protein: CSATRRDRGAYEQYF
V gene: TRBV29-1
D gene: TRBD1

CDR3 protein: CSARAGLAGRAASYNEQFF
V gene: TRBV20-1
D gene: TRBD2

CDR3 protein: CASSVEQVYNEQFF
V gene: TRBV28
D gene: -

CDR3 protein: CAWSVLAPRGGYTF
V gene: TRBV30
D gene: -

CDR3 protein: CATSETSGSTDTQYF
V gene: TRBV24-1
D gene: TRBD2

CDR3 protein: CASSLATSDQETQYF
V gene: TRBV5-1
D gene: -

CDR3 protein: CSVVLGTRYNEQFF
V gene: TRBV29-1
D gene: TRBD2

CDR3 protein: CSAEYGLNQPQHF
V gene: TRBV20-1
D gene: -

CDR3 protein: CASNTTGVSTEAFF
V gene: TRBV7-9
D gene: TRBD1

CDR3 protein: CASSLARRDDEKLFF
V gene: TRBV12-3/TRBV12-4
D gene: -

CDR3 protein: CASSPSGVGKNIQYF
V gene: TRBV5-1
D gene: TRBD2

CDR3 protein: CSARDPDRDANTGELFF
V gene: TRBV20-1
D gene: TRBD1